The clone carrying this TCR beta chain was counted once. The target antigen is unknown. Sequence at one end of the junction differs from germline and may be a read error. This entry comes from a study of tumor-infiltrating lymphocytes in primary liver carcinoma. The 20-30 mg bulk tissue piece was not sorted before simultaneous RNA and DNA extraction. There were only treatment-naive patients, all with chronic HBV infection. The study, taken as a whole, reports: Significantly greater top-250-clone fractions characterized tumors relative to blood (p = 0.039).

A primer in the constant region served to generate TCR beta cDNA from 500 ng of total RNA. Libraries covering TCR beta were generated through three nested multiplex PCR rounds (using a slightly modified ARM-PCR). TRBV1-TRBV30 forward primers paired with a C-beta reverse primer were used in the first two PCR rounds, which ran approximately 10 cycles each. Each CDR3 protein is one row after TCRdb ran MiXCR on the multiplex PCR reads. The sample lists around 35,000 distinct CDR3 sequences, roughly 80% occurring once. Germline CDR1 is SQVTM and CDR2 is ANQGSEA. This CDR3 comprises 15 residues. The chain recombines TRBV29-1 with TRBJ2-5, with TRBD1 matching over 11 bases. Sequences were obtained from tumor-adjacent normal liver tissue. The TCR originated in a man in his forties with primary liver carcinoma and hepatitis B virus infection. For the CDR3, the DNA is TGCAGCGTTGAAGTGGACAGGGGGCGAGCAAAGACCCAGTACTTT. Translation: CSVEVDRGRAKTQYF.